Below, 6 T cell receptor beta chains from the same sample are listed, as sequenced in a study of T cell responses to AZD1222 COVID-19 vaccine (dated by TCRdb to the early 2020s). Libraries came from the immunoSEQ multiplex PCR assay. Drawn from immuneACCESS, this table holds only the in-frame rearrangements with V and J called that TCRdb kept. Clones are partly lost; checked studies trace under half to an unresolved V gene and leave the rest unexplained. The sample table holds about 92,000 clones, of which around 93% were seen once. The ten most abundant clones make up 6.5% to 8.5% of the sample. The intended sense of this specimen's time point label: baseline before first vaccination. Sequencing used peripheral blood, obtained on day 0 of AZD1222 vaccination. Receptors were obtained from an adult in good health.

The chain has TRBV28 and TRBJ1-2, with no clear D. The CDR3 runs to 12 residues. Germline values: CDR1 MDHEN, CDR2 SYDVKM. Trimming stripped 5 bases from V and 1 base from J, with 5 bases between. The DNA for the CDR3 is TGTGCCAGCAGTACTCTTAACTATGGCTACACCTTC. Its translation: CASSTLNYGYTF.

This rearrangement joins TRBV14 to TRBJ1-2; D perhaps matches TRBD1 (6 bases). The CDR3 has 15 residues. Trimming cost V 4 bases and J 2 bases, with 14 bases left between them. Looked up from germline, CDR1 is SGHDN and CDR2 is FVKESK. The CDR3 nucleotides are TGTGCCAGCAGCCCTCCAAGGGGGAGGAACTATGGCTACACCTTC. Translated, it gives CASSPPRGRNYGYTF.

The chain employs TRBV30 and TRBJ1-6; no clear D. The CDR3 is 14 residues long. The germline V gene encodes CDR1 GTSNPN and CDR2 SVGIG (reference sequence). Trimming stripped 0 bases from V and 7 bases from J, with 10 bases between. CDR3 DNA: TGTGCCTGGAGTGTCTCGCGGTGGAATTCACCCCTCCACTTT. Protein product: CAWSVSRWNSPLHF. Based on the CDR3 plus reference TRBV30 and TRBJ1-6, the full variable domain is SQTIHQWPATLVQPVGSPLSLECTVEGTSNPNLYWYRQAAGRGLQLLFYSVGIGQISSEVPQNLSASRPQDRQFILSSKKLLLSDSGFYLCAWSVSRWNSPLHFGNGTRLTVT.

The chain uses TRBV6-5 and TRBJ1-4, with D possibly TRBD1 on 6 matching bases. V was pared by 11 bases and J by 4 bases, with 17 bases between. The germline CDR1 and CDR2 sequences are MNHEY and SVGAGI. The CDR3 is 14 amino acids. CDR3 DNA: TGTGCCGGAAGACTTAGGGGGGGTAATGAAAAACTGTTTTTT. Translated: CAGRLRGGNEKLFF.

The chain employs TRBV6-5 and TRBJ2-7; D not certain. The CDR3 extends over 14 amino acids. Trimming shortened V by 2 bases and J by 7 bases, and 15 bases separated the two germline ends. The germline gives CDR1 MNHEY, CDR2 SVGAGI. CDR3 region: CASSYLSLYEEQYF. The CDR3 coding sequence is TGTGCCAGCAGTTACCTAAGTCTCTACGAGGAGCAGTACTTC.

V is TRBV4-1 and J is TRBJ1-1, with D tentatively TRBD1 (6 bases). This CDR3 spans 16 amino acids. The germline gives CDR1 MGHRA, CDR2 YSYEKL. V was shortened by 2 bases and J by 1 base, with 14 bases between the two germline ends. The CDR3, as DNA: TGCGCCAGCAGCCAAACCCGGGACAATAAGAACACTGAAGCTTTCTTT. It is translated as CASSQTRDNKNTEAFF.